This TCR beta chain was obtained from a study of blood T cell repertoires in COVID-19. Here immunoSEQ multiplex PCR was the method, and the copy in TCRdb shows in-frame clones only, minus some. The data contain roughly 350,000 clones, about 89% of them seen just once; the ten biggest clones take up just under 6.5%. In Seattle, patients joined the study during active infection and were tracked longitudinally. This clonotype originated in a woman aged 45-65 years with COVID-19, enrolled during active disease. The sequenced material came from peripheral blood.

CDR3 bases: TGCAGCGTTGTCCAGACAGGTGGGCTTTACTATGGCTACACCTTC. Protein sequence: CSVVQTGGLYYGYTF. This sequence joins TRBV29-1 and TRBJ1-2; perhaps TRBD1 as D (6 bases). The CDR3 is 15 amino acids. Deletions cut 4 bases from V and 3 bases from J, with 18 bases between. CDR1 is SQVTM, CDR2 ANQGSEA, per germline.